These 15 T cell receptor beta chains originate from one sample sequenced in a study of control samples from healthy donors and cancer patients. Assay used: immunoSEQ multiplex PCR; TCRdb lists only in-frame clones, some missing. The table lists under 450,000 clones, 90% of them singletons. Specimen: PBMCs. These receptors came from a man aged 35 to 55 with head and neck cancer.

This sequence joins TRBV6-2 or TRBV6-3 and TRBJ1-1, with TRBD1 matching 8 bases. CDR1 MNHEY and CDR2 SVGEGT come from the germline V gene. With V trimmed by 0 bases and J by 4 bases, 13 bases remained unmatched. CDR3 length equals 18 residues. In DNA, the CDR3 is TGTGCCAGCAGTTACTCGAAGCTCCAGGGGGCGTTCATCACTGAAGCTTTCTTT. Its translation: CASSYSKLQGAFITEAFF.

The rearrangement joins TRBV5-1 to TRBJ2-5, with 8 bases fitting TRBD1. CDR1 and CDR2 (germline): SGHRS, YFSETQ. V lost 0 bases to trimming and J lost 5 bases; unmatched junction nucleotides: 3. The CDR3 has 14 residues. The CDR3 loop reads CASSLGTGMETQYF. The CDR3 region has the DNA TGCGCCAGCAGCTTGGGGACAGGGATGGAGACCCAGTACTTC. The variable domain in full, with the rest retrieved from reference TRBV5-1 and TRBJ2-5, is KAGVTQTPRYLIKTRGQQVTLSCSPISGHRSVSWYQQTPGQGLQFLFEYFSETQRNKGNFPGRFSGRQFSNSRSEMNVSTLELGDSALYLCASSLGTGMETQYFGPGTRLLVL.

The chain couples TRBV19 to TRBJ2-7; possibly TRBD2 for D (5 bases). The length of the CDR3 is 14 residues. Germline CDR1 LNHDA, CDR2 SQIVND (reference sequence). The germline V and J ends were trimmed by 7 bases and 2 bases, with 15 bases remaining between them. The CDR3 spells CASTAGTGTYEQYF. For the CDR3, the DNA is TGTGCCAGTACTGCAGGTACGGGGACCTACGAGCAGTACTTC.

This chain links TRBV7-9 with TRBJ1-6, with D unresolved. Germline CDR1 and CDR2: SEHNR and FQNEAQ (reference sequence). V lost 5 bases and J lost 6, with 23 bases in between. The CDR3 is made up of 18 amino acids. The CDR3 nucleotides read TGTGCCAGCAGCCCCCCCGTAACACCACGACTTGGTAATTCACCCCTCCACTTT. Amino acid sequence: CASSPPVTPRLGNSPLHF.

The chain recombines TRBV3-1 (or the pseudogene TRBV3-2) with TRBJ2-1; TRBD2 aligns across 7 bases. With V trimmed by 5 bases and J by 6 bases, 13 bases remained unmatched. Germline CDR1 is LGHDT and CDR2 is YNNKEL (reference sequence). The CDR3 contains 16 residues. DNA for the CDR3: TGTGCCAGCAGCTCCATGGGGGAGGGCCGGGGCAATGAGCAGTTCTTC. It yields the protein CASSSMGEGRGNEQFF.

The genes are TRBV4-1 and TRBJ2-2; the D call may be TRBD1 or TRBD2 (5 bases each). The CDR3 has 16 amino acids. Trimming took off 1 base at V and 0 bases at J, with 9 bases between the two ends. Germline lookup yields CDR1 MGHRA and CDR2 YSYEKL. The CDR3 reads CASSQGGVANTGELFF. In DNA, the CDR3 is TGCGCCAGCAGCCAAGGAGGGGTTGCGAACACCGGGGAGCTGTTTTTT.

The chain recombines TRBV6-1 with TRBJ1-4; a weak D match, TRBD1 (5 bases). In germline, CDR1 is MNHNS, CDR2 SASEGT. V was clipped by 1 base and J by 1 base, with 10 bases between them. This CDR3 has 16 amino acids. CDR3 sequence (DNA): TGTGCCAGCAGTGAAGTTGATGGGGGAACTAATGAAAAACTGTTTTTT. This translates into CASSEVDGGTNEKLFF.

The chain joins TRBV7-6 to TRBJ2-1; the match to TRBD1 covers 9 bases. The CDR3 is made up of 15 amino acids. After removal of 4 bases from V and 8 bases from J, the junction contained 9 bases not matched to a gene. Germline V gene sequence: CDR1 SGHVS, CDR2 FNYEAQ. Written as DNA, the CDR3 is TGTGCCAGCAGCTCCCGGACGGACAGGGGTGATGAGCAGTTCTTC. Protein product: CASSSRTDRGDEQFF.

V usage is TRBV27 and J usage is TRBJ1-2; 7 nucleotides line up with TRBD1. V shed 6 bases, J shed 2 bases, and the junction held 6 bases outside the gene matches. Germline lookup yields CDR1 MNHEY and CDR2 SMNVEV (reference sequence). This CDR3 is built from 14 residues. The CDR3 DNA sequence: TGTGCCAGCAGAAGGACAGGAGCGAACTATGGCTACACCTTC. It codes for CASRRTGANYGYTF.

The chain employs TRBV30 and TRBJ1-6; TRBD1 might be the D (6 bases). Trimming shortened V by 0 bases and J by 9 bases, and 15 bases separated the two germline ends. CDR3 length: 15 residues. Germline CDR1 is GTSNPN and CDR2 is SVGIG (reference sequence). CDR3 coding DNA: TGTGCCTGGAGTGTACTTGGGGGCGGTAGTTCACCCCTCCACTTT. Translated, it gives CAWSVLGGGSSPLHF.

The rearrangement joins TRBV19 to TRBJ2-2; D remains ambiguous. There are 15 residues in the CDR3. Germline CDR1 is LNHDA and CDR2 is SQIVND (reference sequence). V lost 8 bases and J lost 0, with 13 bases in between. The chain's CDR3 is CASSRQTANTGELFF. In DNA, the CDR3 is TGTGCCAGTTCGCGGCAGACCGCGAACACCGGGGAGCTGTTTTTT.

This clone was observed once. The rearrangement uses TRBV13 and TRBJ2-7; D tentatively reads TRBD1 or TRBD2 (5 bases each). Trimming pared 5 bases from V and 3 bases from J, leaving 14 bases between. CDR1 and CDR2 from the germline V gene are PRHDT and FYEKMQ (reference sequence). The CDR3 runs to 14 residues. The CDR3 loop reads CASSAYGANYEQYF. The CDR3 DNA follows: TGTGCCAGCAGCGCCTACGGGGCCAACTACGAGCAGTACTTC.

The chain carries TRBV6-5 and TRBJ2-1; D is possibly TRBD1 or TRBD2 (6 bases each). Germline CDR1 and CDR2: MNHEY and SVGAGI. V dropped 7 bases and J dropped 6 bases, with 19 bases sitting between them. The length of the CDR3 is 15 residues. In nucleotides, the CDR3 is TGTGCCAGCATTCCCCCGGGGGCCCAGTTCAATGAGCAGTTCTTC. The encoded protein is CASIPPGAQFNEQFF.

The V gene is TRBV3-1 (or the pseudogene TRBV3-2), the J gene TRBJ1-2; the D is unclear. The V gene's germline CDR1 is LGHDT and CDR2 YNNKEL (reference sequence). The CDR3 has 14 amino acids. The ends were cut back, 2 bases at V and 4 bases at J, with 11 bases in the middle. CDR3 bases: TGTGCCAGCAGCCAAAACAGTGCCTTCTATGGCTACACCTTC. Its protein product is CASSQNSAFYGYTF.

This rearrangement joins TRBV4-2 to TRBJ2-2; tentative D call: TRBD2 (5 bases). V lost 5 bases and J 4 bases, leaving 8 bases between the germline ends. The germline gives CDR1 LGHNA, CDR2 YNFKEQ. The CDR3 length is 13 residues. The CDR3 loop reads CASSREGTGELFF. CDR3 sequence (DNA): TGTGCCAGCAGCAGAGAGGGCACCGGGGAGCTGTTTTTT.